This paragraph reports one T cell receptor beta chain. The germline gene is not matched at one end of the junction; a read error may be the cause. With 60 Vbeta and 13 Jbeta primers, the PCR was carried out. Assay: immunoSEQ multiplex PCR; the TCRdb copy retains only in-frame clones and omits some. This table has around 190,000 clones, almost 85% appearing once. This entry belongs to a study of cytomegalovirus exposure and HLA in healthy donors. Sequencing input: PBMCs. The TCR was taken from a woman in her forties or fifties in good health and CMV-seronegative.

CDR3 sequence: CSSSLIPDGQGTLGEQYF. Written as DNA, the CDR3 is TGTTCCAGCAGCTTAATCCCCGACGGACAGGGGACGTTGGGGGAGCAGTACTTC. The chain uses TRBV7-9 and TRBJ2-7; 9 bases agree with TRBD1. CDR1 and CDR2 (germline): SEHNR, FQNEAQ (reference sequence). The CDR3 has 18 residues. Filled out from reference TRBV7-9 and TRBJ2-7, the complete variable domain reads DTGVSQNPRHKITKRGQNVTFRCDPISEHNRLYWYRQTLGQGPEFLTYFQNEAQLEKSRLLSDRFSAERPKGSFSTLEIQRTEQGDSAMYLCSSSLIPDGQGTLGEQYFGPGTRLTVT.